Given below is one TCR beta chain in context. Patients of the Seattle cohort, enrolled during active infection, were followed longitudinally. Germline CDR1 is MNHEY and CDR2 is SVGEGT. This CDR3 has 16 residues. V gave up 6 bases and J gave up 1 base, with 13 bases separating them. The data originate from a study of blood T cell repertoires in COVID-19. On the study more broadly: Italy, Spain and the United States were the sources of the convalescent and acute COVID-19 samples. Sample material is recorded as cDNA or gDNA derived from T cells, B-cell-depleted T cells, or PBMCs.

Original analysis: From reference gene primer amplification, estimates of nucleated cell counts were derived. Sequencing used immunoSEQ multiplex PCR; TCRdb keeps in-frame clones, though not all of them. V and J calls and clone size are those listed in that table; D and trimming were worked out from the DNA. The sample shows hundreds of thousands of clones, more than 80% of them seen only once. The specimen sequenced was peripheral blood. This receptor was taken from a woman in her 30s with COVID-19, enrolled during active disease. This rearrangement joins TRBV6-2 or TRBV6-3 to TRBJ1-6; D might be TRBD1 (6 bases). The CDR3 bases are TGTGCCAGCAGCTTCGGGGGGGCTTCCTATAATTCACCCCTCCACTTT. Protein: CASSFGGASYNSPLHF.